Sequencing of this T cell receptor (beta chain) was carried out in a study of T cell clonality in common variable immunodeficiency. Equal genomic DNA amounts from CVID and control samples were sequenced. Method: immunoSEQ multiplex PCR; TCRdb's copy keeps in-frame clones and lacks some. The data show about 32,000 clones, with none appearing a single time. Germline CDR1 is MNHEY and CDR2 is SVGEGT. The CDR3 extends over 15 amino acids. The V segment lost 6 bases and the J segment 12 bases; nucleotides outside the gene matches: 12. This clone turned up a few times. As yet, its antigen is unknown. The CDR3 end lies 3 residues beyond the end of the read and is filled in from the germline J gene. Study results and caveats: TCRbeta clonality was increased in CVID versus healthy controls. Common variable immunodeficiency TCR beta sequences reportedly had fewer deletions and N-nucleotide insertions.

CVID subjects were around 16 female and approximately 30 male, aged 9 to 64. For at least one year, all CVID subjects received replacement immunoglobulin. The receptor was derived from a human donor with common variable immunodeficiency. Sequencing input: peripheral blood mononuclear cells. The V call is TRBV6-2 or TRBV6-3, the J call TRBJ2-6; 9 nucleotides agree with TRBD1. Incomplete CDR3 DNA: TGTGCCAGCAGGATTCTAGGGACAGGGAGACCCGTC. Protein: CASRILGTGRPV. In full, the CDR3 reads CASRILGTGRPVLTF.